This T cell receptor beta chain was sequenced for a study of T cell repertoires in cytomegalovirus infection. The CDR3 is 14 amino acids. Germline CDR1 reads SGHTA; CDR2 reads FQGNSA. V was shortened by 0 bases and J by 3 bases, with 8 bases between the two germline ends. TCRdb ran MiXCR on the reads and lists one entry per CDR3 protein. The sample consists of 300,000 or so distinct CDR3 sequences, under 30% of them appearing once. This clonotype came up many times. The sequencing input was PBMCs. V and J are TRBV7-2 and TRBJ1-1, with unresolved D. This TCR was recovered from a human donor in good health (CMV status not recorded). Some clones in this sample may be carry-over from other donors' samples. The CDR3 spells CASSLAREDTEAFF. The CDR3 DNA reads TGTGCCAGCAGCTTAGCGAGGGAGGACACTGAAGCTTTCTTT. The full variable domain, in which reference TRBV7-2 and TRBJ1-1 provide the parts outside the CDR3, is GAGVSQSPSNKVTEKGKDVELRCDPISGHTALYWYRQSLGQGLEFLIYFQGNSAPDKSGLPSDRFSAERTGGSVSTLTIQRTQQEDSAVYLCASSLAREDTEAFFGQGTRLTVV.